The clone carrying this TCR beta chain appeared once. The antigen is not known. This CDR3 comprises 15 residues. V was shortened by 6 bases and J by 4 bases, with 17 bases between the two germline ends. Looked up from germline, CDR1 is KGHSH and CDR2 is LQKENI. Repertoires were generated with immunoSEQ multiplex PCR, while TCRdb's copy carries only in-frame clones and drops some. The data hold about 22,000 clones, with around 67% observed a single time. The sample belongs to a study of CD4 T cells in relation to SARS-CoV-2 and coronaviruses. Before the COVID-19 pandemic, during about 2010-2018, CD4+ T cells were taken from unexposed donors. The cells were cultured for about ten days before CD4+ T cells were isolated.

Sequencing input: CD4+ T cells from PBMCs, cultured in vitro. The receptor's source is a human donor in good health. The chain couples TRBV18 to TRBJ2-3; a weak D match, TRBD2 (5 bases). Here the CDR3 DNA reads TGTGCCAGCTCGCTTGAGGCGGAGGCGGCAGATACGCAGTATTTT. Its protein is CASSLEAEAADTQYF.